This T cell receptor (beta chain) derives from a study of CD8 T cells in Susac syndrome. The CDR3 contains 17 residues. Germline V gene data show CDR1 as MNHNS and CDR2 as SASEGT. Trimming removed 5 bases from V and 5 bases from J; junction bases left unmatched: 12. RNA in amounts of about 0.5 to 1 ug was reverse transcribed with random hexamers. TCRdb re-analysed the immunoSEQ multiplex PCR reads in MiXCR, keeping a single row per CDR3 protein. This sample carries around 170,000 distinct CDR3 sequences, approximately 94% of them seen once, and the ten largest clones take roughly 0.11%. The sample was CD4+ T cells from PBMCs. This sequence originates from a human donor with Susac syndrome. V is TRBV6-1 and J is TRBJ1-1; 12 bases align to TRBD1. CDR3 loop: CASSPGQGALIRTEAFF. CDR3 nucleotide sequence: TGTGCCAGCAGTCCGGGACAGGGGGCGTTGATTCGGACTGAAGCTTTCTTT.